This entry is about one T cell receptor beta chain. Its matching antigen is unknown. This specimen comes from a study of beta chain features in type 1 diabetes. Regarding the study as a whole: Patients with Type 1 diabetes showed moderately but significantly shorter TCRB CDR3s in all four CD4+ subsets.

V dropped 0 bases and J dropped 0 bases, with 13 bases sitting between them. In germline, CDR1 is SGDLS, CDR2 YYNGEE. This CDR3 region has 16 residues. Every bit of the isolated RNA underwent reverse transcription, so sequencing read expressed TCRB transcripts. Sequencing used immunoSEQ multiplex PCR; TCRdb keeps in-frame clones, though not all of them. The repertoire consists of around 250,000 clones, with approximately 14% occurring once and the leading ten covering over 0.015%. Input material: naive CD4+ T cells from blood. The chain joins TRBV9 to TRBJ2-7; a weak D match, TRBD1 (5 bases). The TCR originated in a man younger than 45 with type 1 diabetes. Written as DNA, the CDR3 is TGTGCCAGCAGCGTAGGCCAGGGATGGCGCTCCTACGAGCAGTACTTC. As protein: CASSVGQGWRSYEQYF.